This T cell receptor beta chain was documented in a study of blood T cell repertoires in COVID-19. Across the whole study: Material from acute and convalescent COVID-19 was sourced from the United States, Italy and Spain.

Method: immunoSEQ multiplex PCR; TCRdb's copy keeps in-frame clones and lacks some. The sample has approximately 190,000 clones; roughly 80% are singletons. This receptor was taken from a man aged 25 to 40 with active or convalescent COVID-19. Sequencing was performed on peripheral blood.

CDR3: CASSYRAPGQGVQPQHF. The CDR3, as DNA: TGCGCCAGCAGTTATCGCGCCCCGGGACAGGGAGTTCAGCCCCAGCATTTT. The chain recombines TRBV5-1 with TRBJ1-5, with 9 bases aligning to TRBD1. CDR1 is SGHRS and CDR2 is YFSETQ in the germline V gene. The CDR3 contains 17 residues. V lost 5 bases and J lost 6; bases outside the gene matches: 15. The variable domain in full, with the rest retrieved from reference TRBV5-1 and TRBJ1-5, is KAGVTQTPRYLIKTRGQQVTLSCSPISGHRSVSWYQQTPGQGLQFLFEYFSETQRNKGNFPGRFSGRQFSNSRSEMNVSTLELGDSALYLCASSYRAPGQGVQPQHFGDGTRLSIL.